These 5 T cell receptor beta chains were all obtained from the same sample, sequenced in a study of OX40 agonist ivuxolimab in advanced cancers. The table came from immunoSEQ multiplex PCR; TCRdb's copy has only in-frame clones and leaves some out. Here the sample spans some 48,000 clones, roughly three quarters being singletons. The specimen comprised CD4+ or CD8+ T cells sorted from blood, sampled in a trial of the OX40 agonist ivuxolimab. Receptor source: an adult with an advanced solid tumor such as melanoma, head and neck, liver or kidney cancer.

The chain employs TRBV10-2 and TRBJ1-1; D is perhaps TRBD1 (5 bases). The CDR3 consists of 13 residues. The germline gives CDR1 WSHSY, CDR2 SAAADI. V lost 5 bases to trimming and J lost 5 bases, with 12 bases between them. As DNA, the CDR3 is TGCGCCAGCAGTACTGGGGGATGGACTGAAGCTTTCTTT. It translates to CASSTGGWTEAFF.

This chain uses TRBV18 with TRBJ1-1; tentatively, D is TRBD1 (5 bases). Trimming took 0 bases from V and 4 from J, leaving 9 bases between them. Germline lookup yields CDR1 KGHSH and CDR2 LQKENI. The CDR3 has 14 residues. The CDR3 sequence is CASSPPSGGTEAFF. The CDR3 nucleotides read TGTGCCAGCTCACCACCGAGTGGGGGCACTGAAGCTTTCTTT.

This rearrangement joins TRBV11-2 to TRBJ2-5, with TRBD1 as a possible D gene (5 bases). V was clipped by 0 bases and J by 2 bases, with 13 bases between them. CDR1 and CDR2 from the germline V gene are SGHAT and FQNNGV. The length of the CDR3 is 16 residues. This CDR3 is CASSLEGAGRQETQYF. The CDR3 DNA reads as TGTGCCAGCAGCTTAGAAGGGGCAGGGCGTCAAGAGACCCAGTACTTC.

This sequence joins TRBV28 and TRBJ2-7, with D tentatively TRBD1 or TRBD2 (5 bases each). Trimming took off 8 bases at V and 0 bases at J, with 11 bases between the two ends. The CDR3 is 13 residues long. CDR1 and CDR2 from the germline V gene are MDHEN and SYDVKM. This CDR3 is CASWDGYSYEQYF. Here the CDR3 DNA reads TGTGCCAGCTGGGACGGATACTCCTACGAGCAGTACTTC.

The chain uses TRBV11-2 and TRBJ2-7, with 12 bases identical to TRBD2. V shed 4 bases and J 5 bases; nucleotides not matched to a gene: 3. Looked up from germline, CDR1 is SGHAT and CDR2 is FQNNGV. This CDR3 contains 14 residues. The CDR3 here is CASSSWTSGNEQYF. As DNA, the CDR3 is TGTGCCAGCAGCTCCTGGACTAGCGGGAACGAGCAGTACTTC.